The entry below describes one T cell receptor (beta chain). Participants were aged about 18 to 90 years, lived in under 30 US areas, and enrolled virtually. What the recovered Cohort 3 donors had was two negative PCRs, clearance, or symptom resolution. Libraries were prepared by immunoSEQ multiplex PCR; TCRdb keeps only in-frame clonotypes and omits some of them. The sample includes about 170,000 clones, less than 85% of them seen just once. The CDR3 contains 15 residues. Germline CDR1 is LGHDT and CDR2 is YNNKEL (reference sequence). V dropped 6 bases and J dropped 5 bases, with 16 bases sitting between them. These data come from a study of blood T cell repertoires in COVID-19.

The sequenced material came from PBMCs or T cells enriched from blood (not recorded which). The TCR originated in a woman between 45 and 65 years old who had recovered from COVID-19. The chain links TRBV3-1 (or the pseudogene TRBV3-2) to TRBJ2-2; D is perhaps TRBD2 (6 bases). The CDR3 bases are TGTGCCAGCAGAGGCCGGGGGAGAGGAACCGGGGAGCTGTTTTTT. This gives the protein CASRGRGRGTGELFF.